These T cell receptor beta chains were read from a single sample in a study of human T cells and chemical hapten exposure. In TCRdb, the RACE reads were re-called with MiXCR into one record per CDR3 protein. The profile shows about 380,000 distinct CDR3 sequences, roughly 6% of them singletons. Sequenced here: whole blood, sampled in connection with sensitization to the hapten diphenylcyclopropenone (DPC). The receptors stem from a woman aged 18-29 years with alopecia areata. Some clones in this sample may be carry-over from other donors' samples. Both conserved end residues are part of each CDR3. The D gene is left open where the match is weak. Clone size is given for some rows only: seen once, a few or many times, or a class if the clone is expanded.

CASSPWGGNTEAFF | TGTGCCAGCAGCCCATGGGGGGGGAACACTGAAGCTTTCTTT | TRBJ1-1 | 14 | - | many | TRBV7-3
CASSSQGRTEAFF | TGTGCCAGCAGTTCCCAGGGACGAACTGAAGCTTTCTTT | TRBJ1-1 | 13 | - | many | TRBV27
CASSLLQGTEEQYF | TGCGCCAGCAGCCTGCTACAGGGGACGGAGGAGCAGTACTTC | TRBJ2-7 | 14 | TRBD1 | - | TRBV5-1
CASSPLRDTEAFF | TGTGCCAGCTCCCCCCTGAGGGACACTGAAGCTTTCTTT | TRBJ1-1 | 13 | - | few | TRBV18
CASSLADRRLGDGEQFF | TGCGCCAGCAGCTTGGCAGACAGGAGGTTGGGGGACGGTGAGCAGTTCTTC | TRBJ2-1 | 17 | - | - | TRBV5-1
CGGETGRNTGELFF | TGTGGTGGAGAGACAGGGCGGAACACCGGGGAGCTGTTTTTT | TRBJ2-2 | 14 | TRBD1 | few | TRBV19
CSAAGMNTEAFF | TGCAGCGCCGCAGGGATGAACACTGAAGCTTTCTTT | TRBJ1-1 | 12 | - | few | TRBV29-1
CASSQTGRTDNSPLHF | TGCGCCAGCAGCCAAACAGGAAGGACGGACAATTCACCCCTCCACTTT | TRBJ1-6 | 16 | - | - | TRBV4-3
CASSLTFRGEGQPQHF | TGTGCCAGCAGCCTTACCTTTAGGGGGGAAGGTCAGCCCCAGCATTTT | TRBJ1-5 | 16 | - | few | TRBV7-2
CASSPGQTNEKLFF | TGTGCCAGCTCACCCGGGCAAACTAATGAAAAACTGTTTTTT | TRBJ1-4 | 14 | - | many | TRBV18
CASSGTRGSTDTQYF | TGTGCCAGCTCCGGGACTAGAGGCAGCACAGATACGCAGTATTTT | TRBJ2-3 | 15 | TRBD2 | - | TRBV6-6
CSAAKGTGFNSPLHF | TGCAGTGCTGCCAAGGGGACAGGGTTCAATTCACCCCTCCACTTT | TRBJ1-6 | 15 | TRBD1 | many | TRBV20-1
CASSPLWYDREAQYF | TGTGCCAGCAGCCCCCTTTGGTACGATAGGGAGGCGCAGTATTTT | TRBJ2-3 | 15 | - | - | TRBV7-9
CASSLLIYEQYF | TGTGCCAGCAGCCTCCTTATCTACGAGCAGTACTTC | TRBJ2-7 | 12 | - | few | TRBV28
CASSSRQFTGELFF | TGTGCCAGCAGCTCCAGACAGTTCACCGGGGAGCTGTTTTTT | TRBJ2-2 | 14 | - | many | TRBV7-6
CSSTMGTNTEAFF | TGCAGCTCCACGATGGGGACTAACACTGAAGCTTTCTTT | TRBJ1-1 | 13 | - | many | TRBV29-1
CASTDYTDTQYF | TGTGCCAGCACGGACTACACAGATACGCAGTATTTT | TRBJ2-3 | 12 | - | - | TRBV6-1
CSVDQGANQPQHF | TGCAGCGTTGACCAGGGGGCGAATCAGCCCCAGCATTTT | TRBJ1-5 | 13 | TRBD1 | many | TRBV29-1
CASSVGGQGNQPQHF | TGTGCCAGCAGCGTAGGGGGACAGGGGAATCAGCCCCAGCATTTT | TRBJ1-5 | 15 | TRBD1 | many | TRBV9
CASSETVRAFF | TGTGCCAGCAGTGAGACCGTGCGAGCTTTCTTT | TRBJ1-1 | 11 | - | few | TRBV6-2/TRBV6-3
CASSESHGKLFF | TGTGCCAGCAGTGAATCTCATGGAAAACTGTTTTTT | TRBJ1-4 | 12 | - | few | TRBV2
CASSGTVSYNSPLHF | TGTGCCAGCAGCGGGACAGTGTCTTATAATTCACCCCTCCACTTT | TRBJ1-6 | 15 | - | many | TRBV9
CASSGDTGGQPQHF | TGTGCCAGCAGTGGAGACACAGGGGGTCAGCCCCAGCATTTT | TRBJ1-5 | 14 | TRBD1 | many | TRBV6-6
CSVGRENTEAFF | TGCAGCGTGGGACGGGAGAACACTGAAGCTTTCTTT | TRBJ1-1 | 12 | - | many | TRBV29-1
CASSYQWDQPQHF | TGTGCCAGCAGTTACCAGTGGGATCAGCCCCAGCATTTT | TRBJ1-5 | 13 | - | few | TRBV6-5
CASSQDPNIQYF | TGCGCCAGCAGCCAAGATCCGAACATTCAGTACTTC | TRBJ2-4 | 12 | - | - | TRBV4-3
CASSQGDLGVPYEQYF | TGTGCCAGCAGCCAAGGGGACCTTGGGGTTCCCTACGAGCAGTACTTC | TRBJ2-7 | 16 | - | few | TRBV3-1